Included here is one T cell receptor beta chain sequence, with context. What it recognizes is unknown. The data derive from a study of cytomegalovirus exposure and HLA in healthy donors. Regarding the study as a whole: The classifier reportedly diagnosed cytomegalovirus status with high sensitivity and specificity. The finding came from a later analysis; first-cohort TCR clusters tended to co-occur in the 130 or so validation repertoires. In vitro work confirmed that a few CMV-associated chains recognize CMV antigens. Associated with cytomegalovirus, according to the listing, were fewer than 200 TCR beta chains.

Method: immunoSEQ multiplex PCR; TCRdb's copy keeps in-frame clones and lacks some. The sample includes 300,000 to 400,000 clones, roughly 85% of them seen just once. The CDR3 extends over 15 amino acids. CDR1 is SGHVS, CDR2 FQNEAQ, per germline. The trim removed 5 bases at V and 5 bases at J, leaving 6 bases unmatched. V and J are TRBV7-8 and TRBJ2-2; 9 nucleotides line up with TRBD1. The clonotype was recovered from a woman between 18 and 29 years old in good health and CMV-seronegative. Material: PBMCs. Written as DNA, the CDR3 is TGTGCCAGCAGCCAACAGGGGGCTAAAACCGGGGAGCTGTTTTTT. Residues: CASSQQGAKTGELFF.